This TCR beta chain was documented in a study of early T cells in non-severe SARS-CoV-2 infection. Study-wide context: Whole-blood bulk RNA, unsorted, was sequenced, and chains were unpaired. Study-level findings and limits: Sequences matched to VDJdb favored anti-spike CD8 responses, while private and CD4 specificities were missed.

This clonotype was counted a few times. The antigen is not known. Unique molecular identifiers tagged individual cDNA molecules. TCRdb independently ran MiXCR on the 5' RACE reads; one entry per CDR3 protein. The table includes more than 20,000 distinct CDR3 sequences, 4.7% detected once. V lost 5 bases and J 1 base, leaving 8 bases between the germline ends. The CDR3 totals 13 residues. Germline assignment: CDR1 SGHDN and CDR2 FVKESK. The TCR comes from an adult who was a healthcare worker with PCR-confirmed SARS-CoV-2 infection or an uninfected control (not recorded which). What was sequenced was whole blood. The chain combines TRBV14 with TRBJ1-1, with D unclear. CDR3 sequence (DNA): TGTGCCAGCAGCTCGACCGAGAACACTGAAGCTTTCTTT. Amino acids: CASSSTENTEAFF.